This T cell receptor (beta chain) was obtained from a study of CD8+ T cells in alopecia areata (dated by TCRdb to 2017 to 2018). In terms of the full investigation: The treated patients, all with moderate-to-severe alopecia areata, were enrolled in an open-label pilot trial of oral tofacitinib given at 5 to 10 mg twice daily. The RNA source kit depended on sample type: the PAXgene miRNA kit for fixed scalp, the miRNeasy kit for PBMCs, and the RNeasy kit for mouse skin. Amplification of TCRbeta CDR3 regions was done by immunoSEQ multiplex PCR using 35 Vbeta forward primers and 13 Jbeta reverse primers. Disease severity in treated patients was measured with the SALT score, which quantifies the percentage of affected scalp surface area. Biopsies were taken from tofacitinib-treated patients at baseline and again at 4 and 24 weeks into treatment, and several of those patients also had a later scalp biopsy. Scalp tissue and sorted CD4+ and CD8+ peripheral blood T cells from patchy and totalis/universalis alopecia areata patients and from healthy controls were covered by human TCRbeta sequencing. In both human patients and the C3H/HeJ mouse model, the study applied high-throughput TCRbeta sequencing to look at T cell clonal expansion in alopecia areata. Tofacitinib was given for 6 to 18 months, followed by 6 months of follow-up off drug to assess delayed response and recurrence. Scalp clonality was compared among normal scalp (n=4), patchy alopecia areata scalp (n=8), and alopecia totalis/universalis scalp (n=8). Overall results and qualifications from the work: Compared with normal scalp, lesional scalp had higher clonality and more expanded CD8+ clones, particularly in alopecia totalis/universalis, a pattern that suggests antigenic drive. The treated cohort was small, with a single nonresponder, so links between baseline CD8+ expansion and response need larger studies. With tofacitinib, both scalp clonality and the number of expanded CD8+ clones among the top 100 scalp clones went down significantly. TCR sequences shared between patients were less clear than in mice, possibly partly because of HLA diversity in the patient population. During tofacitinib treatment, many expanded lesional clones stuck around in both scalp and blood, and this persistence may partly explain why relapse happens after treatment is stopped. Unlike mouse skin, where gammadelta T cells dominate, normal human skin contains resident alphabeta T cells that get sequenced too, which complicates analysis of the scalp TCR repertoire.

As to this clone: Its antigen is still unknown. Base quality data are lacking; no much larger clone is found one base away.

The treatment or condition tag for this specimen amounts to: oral pan-JAK inhibitor, 5-10 mg twice daily. Lesional scalp punch biopsies and peripheral blood were collected from alopecia areata patients. PBMCs were isolated by density centrifugation and stained for CD3, CD4 and CD8, and CD4+ and CD8+ T cells were sorted on a FACSAria. The library was obtained by the immunoSEQ multiplex PCR assay. To provide template for TCR sequencing, every sample had RNA extracted and reverse transcribed into cDNA. SuperScript III was used for first-strand cDNA synthesis, primed with a 2:1 mix of oligo-dT and random hexamers. A synthetic immune receptor repertoire was used to measure amplification bias, and any remaining bias was corrected computationally. In the paper's pipeline: Raw reads were preprocessed to remove errors, and CDR3 was defined according to IMGT conventions as the region from the conserved cysteine to phenylalanine. To get clonality, Shannon entropy was normalized by log2 of the number of productive unique TCRs and the result was subtracted from 1. Whether each scalp clone was CD4 or CD8 was inferred by checking scalp TCRbeta sequences against the CD4 and CD8 repertoires from sorted blood. This is the immuneACCESS table as TCRdb keeps it, with only in-frame sequences that have V and J called. A part of the clones is gone; compared with another copy, unresolved V genes explain less than half, and the rest is unexplained. V and J calls and clone size are copied from that table; D and trimming were computed from the DNA. A total of fewer than 250,000 clones appear in this sample, more than 30% of them only once. In total, the top ten clones hold around 0.48% of the sample.

Sequencing used CD4+ T cells sorted from blood, obtained at roughly week 30, from a patient treated with tofacitinib. This TCR came from a human donor with alopecia areata.

The sequence in DNA is TGTGCCAGCAGGGACTCTTCGACAGGGAATGAACTGTTTTTT. Protein translation: CASRDSSTGNELFF. The chain was built from TRBV2 and TRBJ1-4; 7 nucleotides in the junction match TRBD1. After removal of 6 bases from V and 12 bases from J, the junction retains 13 bases not matched to a gene. As encoded in the germline V gene, CDR1 is SNHLY while CDR2 is FYNNEI. Spanning cysteine to phenylalanine, the CDR3 consists of 14 amino acids. Only CDR3 DNA remains: 42 bases, in frame from the first base. The CDR3, completed at both ends by the reference TRBV2 and TRBJ1-4 genes, gives the full variable domain EPEVTQTPSHQVTQMGQEVILRCVPISNHLYFYWYRQILGQKVEFLVSFYNNEISEKSEIFDDQFSVERPDGSNFTLKIRSTKLEDSAMYFCASRDSSTGNELFFGSGTQLSVL.